The clone carrying this TCR beta chain appeared a single time. The CDR3 runs 14 residues. The germline gives CDR1 SNHLY, CDR2 FYNNEI. These data come from a study of radiotherapy plus CTLA-4 blockade in lung cancer. The method was immunoSEQ multiplex PCR; TCRdb's version includes in-frame clones alone and lacks a portion of them. The sample holds some 100,000 clones; roughly 80% are singletons and the top ten take approximately 5%. The source of this sequence is a human donor with non-small cell lung cancer who had a partial response to radiotherapy plus ipilimumab. The V gene is TRBV2, the J gene TRBJ2-5; 8 nucleotides match TRBD1. The J call may be mistaken, given a closer DNA end match to TRBJ2-7. This specimen was peripheral blood, taken from a patient treated with radiotherapy plus ipilimumab. CDR3 nucleotide sequence: TGTGCCAGCAGTGGCAAGGACAGGGTAGACGAGCAGTACTTC. Residues: CASSGKDRVDEQYF.